This TCR beta chain came from a study of glioma-infiltrating T cells. General study points: Above-expected tissue-blood divergence occurred in all gliomas, most in low-grade ones.

As regards this clonotype: Its antigen is still unknown. This could be a read error, since a much larger clone is one nucleotide away.

V was trimmed by 0 bases and J by 0 bases, leaving 9 bases between them. Germline assignment: CDR1 SGHTA and CDR2 FQGNSA. The length of the CDR3 is 15 residues. Using RNA template, CDR3s of TCR alpha and beta were amplified with iRepertoire arm-PCR. Tissue mRNA or PBMC total RNA, roughly 100-400 ng, went into one-step reverse transcription and amplification. TCRdb re-derived calls from the multiplex PCR reads in MiXCR, one entry per CDR3 protein. In the table there are under 200,000 distinct CDR3 sequences, roughly 45% of which are singletons. This chain links TRBV7-2 with TRBJ2-7; a weak D match, TRBD2 (5 bases). The sample comprised glioma tissue, nonneoplastic brain tissue, or PBMCs (not recorded which). The TCR sequence derives from a human donor with low-grade glioma or glioblastoma, undergoing nonglioma brain surgery, or in good health (not recorded which). CDR3 protein: CASSLASVNSYEQYF. In nucleotides, the CDR3 is TGTGCCAGCAGCTTAGCTAGCGTAAACTCCTACGAGCAGTACTTC.